This T cell receptor (beta chain) was sequenced during a study of cytomegalovirus exposure and HLA in healthy donors. Primers: 60 Vbeta forward and 13 Jbeta reverse. Profiling relied on immunoSEQ multiplex PCR, and the TCRdb table lists in-frame clones only, not all of them. Seen here are about 89,000 clones, about 80% observed once, and the top ten hold 1.3% to 1.5%. Comment on this clone: The target antigen is unknown.

Whole-study findings and limits: The authors later found most CMV-associated TCR beta chains appeared HLA-restricted.

Germline assignment: CDR1 GTSNPN and CDR2 SVGIG (reference sequence). This CDR3 spans 13 amino acids. The V and J ends lost 6 bases and 14 bases, in that order; junction bases with no gene match: 12. The sequencing input was PBMCs. This clonotype was obtained from a male donor in good health and CMV-seronegative. The rearrangement links TRBV30 to TRBJ1-6; TRBD1 agrees at 8 bases. DNA of the CDR3: TGTGCCTGCGGACAGGGACTTCGGGTGGCCCTCCACTTT. As protein: CACGQGLRVALHF. Full variable domain (remainder filled in from reference TRBV30 and TRBJ1-6): SQTIHQWPATLVQPVGSPLSLECTVEGTSNPNLYWYRQAAGRGLQLLFYSVGIGQISSEVPQNLSASRPQDRQFILSSKKLLLSDSGFYLCACGQGLRVALHFGNGTRLTVT.